This T cell receptor (beta chain) is from a study of T-cell reconstitution after alpha-beta-depleted transplantation in children. Unique molecular identifiers were used to barcode this TCRbeta library. Via MiXCR, TCRdb re-called the PCR reads, giving one row per CDR3 protein. The repertoire holds hundreds of thousands of distinct CDR3 sequences, with 9.5% to 15% as singletons. Germline values: CDR1 KGHDR, CDR2 SFDVKD. The ends were cut back, 5 bases at V and 0 bases at J, with 15 bases in the middle. This CDR3 has 16 residues. V usage is TRBV24-1 and J usage is TRBJ1-2, with TRBD1 as a possible D gene (6 bases). The clonotype was recovered from a human donor who donated a stem cell graft to a child with acute lymphoblastic leukemia. Sample: PBMCs from the stem cell graft donor, taken from the stem cell graft. CDR3 in amino acids: CATSGGGPLANYGYTF. CDR3 DNA: TGTGCCACCAGTGGAGGGGGGCCCCTAGCTAACTATGGCTACACCTTC.